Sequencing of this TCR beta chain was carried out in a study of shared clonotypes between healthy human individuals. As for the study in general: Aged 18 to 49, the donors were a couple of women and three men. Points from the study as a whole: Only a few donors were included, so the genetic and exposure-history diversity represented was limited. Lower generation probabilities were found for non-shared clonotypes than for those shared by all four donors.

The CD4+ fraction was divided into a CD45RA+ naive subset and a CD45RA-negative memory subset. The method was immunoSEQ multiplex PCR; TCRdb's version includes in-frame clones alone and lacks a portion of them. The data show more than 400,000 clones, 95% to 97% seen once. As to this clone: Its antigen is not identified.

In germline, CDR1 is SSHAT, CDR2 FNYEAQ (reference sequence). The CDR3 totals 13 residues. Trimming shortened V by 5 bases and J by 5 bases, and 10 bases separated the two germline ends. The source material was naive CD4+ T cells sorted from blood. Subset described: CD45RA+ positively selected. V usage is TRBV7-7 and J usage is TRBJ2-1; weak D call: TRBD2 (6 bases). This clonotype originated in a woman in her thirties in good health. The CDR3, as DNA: TGTGCCAGCAGCACGACTAGTAACAATGAGCAGTTCTTC. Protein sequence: CASSTTSNNEQFF.